The entry below gives a single T cell receptor (beta chain) sequence along with its context. The sample belongs to a study of human T cells and chemical hapten exposure. TCRdb passed the RACE reads through MiXCR, listing each CDR3 protein once. The repertoire holds fewer than 95,000 distinct CDR3 sequences, with about 10% as singletons. Regarding time point: patch test 1, 2 weeks after DPC sensitization. Treatment here: therapeutic diphenylcyclopropenone sensitization with weekly scalp DPC. The source of this sequence is a man in his forties with alopecia areata. Some clones in this sample may be carry-over from other donors' samples. Sample: whole blood, taken in connection with sensitization to the hapten diphenylcyclopropenone (DPC).

CDR3 sequence reads: CASSLGHTNYGYTF. In nucleotides, the CDR3 is TGTGCCAGCAGTTTGGGACACACTAACTATGGCTACACCTTC. The rearrangement uses TRBV12-3 or TRBV12-4 and TRBJ1-2; TRBD1 is a possible D gene (6 bases). CDR3 size: 14 residues. V was trimmed by 3 bases and J by 0 bases, leaving 8 bases between them.